Presented here are 21 T cell receptor beta chains from one specimen sequenced in a study of T cell changes during pregnancy in multiple sclerosis. Only in-frame clones appear in the TCRdb table, and some are missing; sequencing was by immunoSEQ multiplex PCR. Of approximately 90,000 clones in the sample, approximately 90% were seen once. Specimen: peripheral blood, collected before pregnancy. These receptors all come from a female donor with multiple sclerosis, enrolled in a pregnancy study.

V usage is TRBV30 and J usage is TRBJ1-1; TRBD1 aligns across 9 bases. CDR1 and CDR2 (germline): GTSNPN, SVGIG (reference sequence). The CDR3 is 14 residues long. The trim removed 1 base at V and 4 bases at J, leaving 4 bases unmatched. The CDR3 is CAWSGTGVSTEAFF. CDR3 nucleotides: TGTGCCTGGAGTGGGACAGGGGTCAGCACTGAAGCTTTCTTT.

The chain uses TRBV6-1 and TRBJ1-5; D is uncertain. The germline V gene encodes CDR1 MNHNS and CDR2 SASEGT. V gave up 2 bases and J gave up 3 bases, with 8 bases separating them. The CDR3 consists of 14 residues. DNA for the CDR3: TGTGCCAGCAGTGAAACATGGGCCAATCAGCCCCAGCATTTT. Its protein is CASSETWANQPQHF.

A single count supports this clone. V is TRBV5-1 and J is TRBJ2-3; maybe TRBD1 (6 bases). The CDR3 length is 15 residues. Germline CDR1 is SGHRS and CDR2 is YFSETQ. V was trimmed by 7 bases and J by 0 bases, leaving 15 bases between them. CDR3 bases: TGCGCCAGCGAACTCGGCGACAGGAGCACAGATACGCAGTATTTT. It translates to CASELGDRSTDTQYF.

V and J are TRBV2 and TRBJ2-7; D remains unclear. From germline, CDR1 is SNHLY and CDR2 FYNNEI. With 6 bases removed from V and 0 bases from J, the gap between germline ends came to 6 bases. The CDR3 length is 12 residues. The DNA for the CDR3 is TGTGCCAGCAGATCAGACTCCTACGAGCAGTACTTC. It codes for CASRSDSYEQYF.

This chain connects TRBV28 to TRBJ1-5; a possible D gene is TRBD1 (5 bases). Trimming cost V 6 bases and J 2 bases, with 11 bases left between them. The length of the CDR3 is 14 residues. Per the germline V gene, CDR1 is MDHEN and CDR2 is SYDVKM. In DNA, the CDR3 is TGTGCCAGCAGGCTAACGGGGGGCAATCAGCCCCAGCATTTT. Translating gives CASRLTGGNQPQHF.

This chain joins TRBV9 and TRBJ1-1, with 9 bases identical to TRBD1. V lost 4 bases to trimming and J lost 3 bases; unmatched junction nucleotides: 7. The germline V gene has CDR1 SGDLS and CDR2 YYNGEE. The CDR3 is made up of 15 amino acids. CDR3 amino acids: CASSSAGTGYTEAFF. The CDR3 DNA reads TGTGCCAGCAGCTCAGCAGGGACAGGGTACACTGAAGCTTTCTTT.

The V gene is TRBV2, the J gene TRBJ1-4; D might be TRBD1 (6 bases). The CDR3 has 16 residues. The V gene lost 4 bases and the J gene lost 5 bases, with 17 bases spanning the gap. In germline, CDR1 is SNHLY, CDR2 FYNNEI. DNA of the CDR3: TGTGCCAGCAGTGTAAGGCCGGGGGGCCAGAATGAAAAACTGTTTTTT. Translating gives CASSVRPGGQNEKLFF.

The chain is built from TRBV10-3 and TRBJ1-4; no clear D gene. This CDR3 comprises 13 residues. Germline lookup yields CDR1 ENHRY and CDR2 SYGVKD. Trimming took off 7 bases at V and 4 bases at J, with 10 bases between the two ends. This chain's CDR3 is CAIKPTDNEKLFF. The CDR3 coding sequence is TGTGCCATCAAGCCAACAGATAATGAAAAACTGTTTTTT.

In the case of this clone: Its ends do not fully match the called genes, so a read error is possible. The chain links TRBV2 to TRBJ1-1; D gene unclear. CDR3 length equals 10 residues. From germline, CDR1 is SNHLY and CDR2 FYNNEI. The CDR3 bases are TGTGCCAGCAGTGAACGGGTGGCAGTTTTT. Its protein is CASSERVAVF.

V and J are TRBV25-1 and TRBJ2-2, with D possibly matching TRBD1 (5 bases). Germline CDR1 is MGHDK and CDR2 is SYGVNS. There are 16 residues in the CDR3. Trimming stripped 4 bases from V and 2 bases from J, with 14 bases between. DNA of the CDR3: TGTGCCAGCAGTGTCAAAGGGGCATCAAACACCGGGGAGCTGTTTTTT. Translation: CASSVKGASNTGELFF.

The table lists this clone with a count of one. This rearrangement joins TRBV30 to TRBJ1-5; TRBD1 aligns across 7 bases. The germline V gene encodes CDR1 GTSNPN and CDR2 SVGIG (reference sequence). The CDR3 covers 13 residues. Trimming took 3 bases from V and 4 from J; bases not matched to a gene: 3. In nucleotides, the CDR3 is TGTGCCTGGAGCCCACAGGGGAATCAGCCCCAGCATTTT. It is translated as CAWSPQGNQPQHF.

The chain has TRBV7-2 and TRBJ2-7; maybe TRBD1 (6 bases). The CDR3 covers 14 residues. Looked up from germline, CDR1 is SGHTA and CDR2 is FQGNSA. V lost 2 bases, J lost 3 bases, and 11 bases lay in between. The CDR3 loop is CASSLRDIRYEQYF. CDR3 coding DNA: TGTGCCAGCAGCTTACGGGACATCCGCTACGAGCAGTACTTC.

The V gene is TRBV5-4, the J gene TRBJ2-2, with D tentatively TRBD2 (5 bases). Germline V gene data show CDR1 as SGHNT and CDR2 as YYREEE (reference sequence). V was trimmed by 4 bases and J by 2 bases, leaving 12 bases between them. CDR3 length: 15 residues. DNA of the CDR3: TGTGCCAGCAGCGCCCGGACGGGAAACACCGGGGAGCTGTTTTTT. Translation gives CASSARTGNTGELFF.

Here the CDR3 reads CASSYLDRGDGYTF. In DNA, the CDR3 is TGTGCCAGCAGTTACCTGGACAGGGGGGATGGCTACACCTTC. The V gene is TRBV6-6, the J gene TRBJ1-2; the match to TRBD1 covers 10 bases. The CDR3 has 14 residues. CDR1 and CDR2 (germline): MNHNY, SVGAGI (reference sequence). Trimming took 2 bases from V and 6 from J; bases not matched to a gene: 3.

The chain uses TRBV7-3 and TRBJ2-3; the D is unclear. The CDR3 consists of 16 residues. Trimming stripped 0 bases from V and 2 bases from J, with 12 bases between. In germline, CDR1 is SGHTA, CDR2 FQGTGA. CDR3 nucleotides: TGTGCCAGCAGCTTAACCGCAGGAACCGACACAGATACGCAGTATTTT. Its translation: CASSLTAGTDTDTQYF.

The V gene is TRBV19, the J gene TRBJ2-7, with a possible D match to TRBD2 (6 bases). The CDR3 sequence is 14 residues long. The V gene's germline CDR1 is LNHDA and CDR2 SQIVND (reference sequence). V lost 5 bases to trimming and J lost 2 bases, with 13 bases between them. CDR3 bases: TGTGCCAGTAGTGAGGGCGGGGTCCCCTACGAGCAGTACTTC. Amino acids: CASSEGGVPYEQYF.

J is TRBJ1-5 and V is TRBV21-1. TRBV21-1 is termed a pseudogene. The CDR3 spans 17 residues. In DNA form, the CDR3 reads TGTGCCAGCACCAACTACCGGTATCTATACAGCAATCAGCCCCAGCATTTT. It codes for CASTNYRYLYSNQPQHF.

This chain links TRBV6-5 with TRBJ2-1; D is undetermined. CDR3 length equals 14 residues. Trimming took 2 bases from V and 5 from J, leaving 10 bases between them. CDR1 is MNHEY, CDR2 SVGAGI, per germline. The CDR3 DNA sequence: TGTGCCAGCAGTTACCTAGGTTGGGACAATGAGCAGTTCTTC. It encodes CASSYLGWDNEQFF.

This rearrangement joins TRBV15 to TRBJ2-6, with TRBD1 matching 7 bases. Trimming cost V 3 bases and J 1 base; bases outside gene matches: 9. The CDR3 runs 18 residues. The germline CDR1 and CDR2 sequences are LNHNV and YYDKDF (reference sequence). CDR3 amino acids: CATSSHRGVWSGANVLTF. DNA for the CDR3: TGTGCCACCAGCAGCCACAGGGGCGTTTGGTCTGGGGCCAACGTCCTGACTTTC.

The chain combines TRBV9 with TRBJ2-3; 16 nucleotides align to TRBD2. V trimming: 3 bases; J trimming: 6 bases; junction bases outside the gene matches: 7. The CDR3 sequence is 17 residues long. From germline, CDR1 is SGDLS and CDR2 YYNGEE. The CDR3 nucleotides are TGTGCCAGCAGCGATGGGACTAGCGGGGGGGCAAGCGATACGCAGTATTTT. Residues: CASSDGTSGGASDTQYF. Looking up the rest from reference TRBV9 and TRBJ2-3 gives the full variable domain: DSGVTQTPKHLITATGQRVTLRCSPRSGDLSVYWYQQSLDQGLQFLIQYYNGEERAKGNILERFSAQQFPDLHSELNLSSLELGDSALYFCASSDGTSGGASDTQYFGPGTRLTVL.

The CDR3: CASSLEGEKLFF. The DNA for the CDR3 is TGTGCCAGCAGCTTGGAGGGTGAAAAACTGTTTTTT. The V gene is TRBV7-9, the J gene TRBJ1-4; D is unclear. Trimming shortened V by 3 bases and J by 7 bases, and 6 bases separated the two germline ends. Germline V CDR1 and CDR2: SEHNR, FQNEAQ (reference sequence). This CDR3 spans 12 amino acids.